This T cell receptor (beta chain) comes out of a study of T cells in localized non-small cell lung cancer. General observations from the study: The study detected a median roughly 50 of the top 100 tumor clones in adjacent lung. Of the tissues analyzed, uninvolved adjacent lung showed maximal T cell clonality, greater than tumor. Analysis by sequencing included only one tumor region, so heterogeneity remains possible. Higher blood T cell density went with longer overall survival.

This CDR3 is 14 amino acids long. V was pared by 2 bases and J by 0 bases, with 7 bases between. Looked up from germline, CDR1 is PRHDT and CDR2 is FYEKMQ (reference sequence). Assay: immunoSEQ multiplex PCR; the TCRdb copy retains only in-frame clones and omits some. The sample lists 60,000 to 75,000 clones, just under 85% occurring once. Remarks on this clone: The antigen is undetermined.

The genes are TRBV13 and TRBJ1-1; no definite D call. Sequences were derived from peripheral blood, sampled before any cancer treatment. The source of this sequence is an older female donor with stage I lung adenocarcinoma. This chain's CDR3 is CASSLRAMNTEAFF. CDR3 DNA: TGTGCCAGCAGCTTACGGGCAATGAACACTGAAGCTTTCTTT.